In its sample, the clone carrying this T cell receptor beta chain was seen once. What it binds is not known. This record belongs to a study of T cell repertoires in cytomegalovirus infection. Study at large: CMV infection together with matching HLA type was indicated by public TCR beta signatures.

Study results and limitations: HLA-C-restricted, CMV-specific TCR beta clonotypes were dominant ex vivo.

TCRdb re-called the reads through MiXCR, storing one row per CDR3 protein. The top ten clones hold roughly a sixth of a sample with 450,000 to 600,000 distinct CDR3 sequences, 30% to 35% of them seen once. The V and J ends lost 4 bases and 4 bases respectively, with 10 bases between them. CDR1 and CDR2 from the germline V gene are SGHRS and YFSETQ. This CDR3 spans 13 amino acids. This receptor was identified in a human donor in good health (CMV status not recorded). Some clones in this sample may be carry-over from other donors' samples. The material was cultured PBMCs, obtained from culture after CMV antigen stimulation. The genes are TRBV5-1 and TRBJ2-3; possibly TRBD1 for D (5 bases). CDR3 sequence (DNA): TGCGCCAGCAGCCCAGGGAATTCAGATACGCAGTATTTT. It codes for CASSPGNSDTQYF.